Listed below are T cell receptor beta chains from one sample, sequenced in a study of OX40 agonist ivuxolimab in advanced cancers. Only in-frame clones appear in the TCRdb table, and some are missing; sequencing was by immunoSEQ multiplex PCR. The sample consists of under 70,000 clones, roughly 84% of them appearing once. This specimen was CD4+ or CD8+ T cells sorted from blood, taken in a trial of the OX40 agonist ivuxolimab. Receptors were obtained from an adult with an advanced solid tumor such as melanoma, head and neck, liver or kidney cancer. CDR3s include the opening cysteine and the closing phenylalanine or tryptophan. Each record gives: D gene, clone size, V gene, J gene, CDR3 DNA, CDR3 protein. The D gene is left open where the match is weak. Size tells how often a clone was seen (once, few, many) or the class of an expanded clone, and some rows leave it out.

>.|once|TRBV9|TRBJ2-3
TGTGCCAGCAGCCCCCCCGGCGGAGCCCCCACAGATACGCAGTATTTT
CASSPPGGAPTDTQYF
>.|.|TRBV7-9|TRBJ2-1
TGTGCCAGCAGCTCCAGCTCCTACAATGAGCAGTTCTTC
CASSSSSYNEQFF
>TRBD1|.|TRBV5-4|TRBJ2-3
TGTGCCAGCAGCAAGGGGACAGATAGCACAGATACGCAGTATTTT
CASSKGTDSTDTQYF
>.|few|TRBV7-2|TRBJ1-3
TGTGCCAGCAGCTTAGCATCCTTCCCCCGAGACACCATATATTTT
CASSLASFPRDTIYF
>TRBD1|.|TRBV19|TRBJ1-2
TGTGCCAGTAGTACACGGACAGGTTACTACACCTTC
CASSTRTGYYTF
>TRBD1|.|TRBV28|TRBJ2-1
TGTGCCAGCAGCCCCATTGACAGGGGATGGAGCAATGAGCAGTTCTTC
CASSPIDRGWSNEQFF
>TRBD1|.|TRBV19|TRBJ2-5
TGTGCCAGTAGTAACCGGGACAGGGTAGTCGAGACCCAGTACTTC
CASSNRDRVVETQYF
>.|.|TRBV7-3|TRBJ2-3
TGTGCCAGCAGCCCCGTCGGGGGTAGCACAGATACGCAGTATTTT
CASSPVGGSTDTQYF
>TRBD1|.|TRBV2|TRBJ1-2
TGTGCCAGCAGCGAGCAGACAGGGAACTATGGCTACACCTTC
CASSEQTGNYGYTF
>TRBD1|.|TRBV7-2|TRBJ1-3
TGTGCCAGCAGCTCCCCACCGGGACAGTCTGGAAACACCATATATTTT
CASSSPPGQSGNTIYF
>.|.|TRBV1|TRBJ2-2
TGCACCAGCAGCCCAAAAGGGGGGCGCATCGCCGGGGAGCTGTTTTTT
CTSSPKGGRIAGELFF
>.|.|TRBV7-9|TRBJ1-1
TGTGCCAGCAGCCCTGCCAGACGGCCGGAAACTGAAGCTTTCTTT
CASSPARRPETEAFF
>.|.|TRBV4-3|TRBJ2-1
TGCGCCAGCAGCCAAGTGGAGCGAGCTGAGCAGTTCTTC
CASSQVERAEQFF
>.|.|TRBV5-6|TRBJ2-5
TGTGCCAGCAGCTTGCTCGGGGGGCCCATTAGCGGATATAAAGAGACCCAGTACTTC
CASSLLGGPISGYKETQYF
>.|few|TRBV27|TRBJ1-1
TGTGCCAGCAGTTTATCCAGGCACACTGAAGCTTTCTTT
CASSLSRHTEAFF
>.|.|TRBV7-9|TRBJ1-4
TGTGCCAGCAGCTTGAGAAGGGACGGAGTTAATGAAAAACTGTTTTTT
CASSLRRDGVNEKLFF
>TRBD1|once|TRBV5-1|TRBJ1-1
TGCGCCAGCAGCCCGGGACAGGAGAACACTGAAGCTTTCTTT
CASSPGQENTEAFF
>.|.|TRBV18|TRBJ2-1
TGTGCCAGCTCCCCACTTCGATCCGGCTCCTACAATGAGCAGTTCTTC
CASSPLRSGSYNEQFF
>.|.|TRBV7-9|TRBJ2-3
TGTGCCAGCAGCTTACTCGCCGGGGGCACAGATACGCAGTATTTT
CASSLLAGGTDTQYF
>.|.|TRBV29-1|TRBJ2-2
TGCAGCGCCCTCTCGGGGGTTGACACCGGGGAGCTGTTTTTT
CSALSGVDTGELFF
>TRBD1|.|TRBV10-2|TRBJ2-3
TGCGCCAGCAGCGCTTTACAGGGGGCCGCAGATACGCAGTATTTT
CASSALQGAADTQYF
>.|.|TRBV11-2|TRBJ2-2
TGTGCCAGCAGCCAAAGGTTAGGGGTAAACACCGGGGAGCTGTTTTTT
CASSQRLGVNTGELFF
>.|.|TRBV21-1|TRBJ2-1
TGTGCCAGCAGCGGAAAGACCGGTGACAATGAGCAGTTCTTC
CASSGKTGDNEQFF
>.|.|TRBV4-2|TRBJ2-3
TGTGCCAGCAGCCAAGAAACGCGGGCCGGGGCAGATACGCAGTATTTT
CASSQETRAGADTQYF
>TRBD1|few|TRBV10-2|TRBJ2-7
TGCGCCAGCAGGAGACAGGGGAACTACGAGCAGTACTTC
CASRRQGNYEQYF
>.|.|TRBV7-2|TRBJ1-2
TGTGCCAGCAGTAACAGGGAGGTCTATGGCTACACCTTC
CASSNREVYGYTF
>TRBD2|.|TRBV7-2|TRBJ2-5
TGTGCCAGCAGCTTAAGGTCGGGAGGGAGGGAGACCCAGTACTTC
CASSLRSGGRETQYF
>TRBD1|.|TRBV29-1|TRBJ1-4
TGCAGCGTTGTAAGCGACAGGGAGGGTGAAAAACTGTTTTTT
CSVVSDREGEKLFF
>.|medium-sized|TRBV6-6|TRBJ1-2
TGTGCCAGCAGTTGGGAGGGGGCTAACTATGGCTACACCTTC
CASSWEGANYGYTF
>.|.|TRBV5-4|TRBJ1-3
TGTGCCAGCAGCTCCACACAGGGAGCGGGAAACACCATATATTTT
CASSSTQGAGNTIYF
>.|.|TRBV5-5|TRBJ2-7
TGTGCCAGCAGCCCCGATCTGGCAGGGCGAGAGCAGTACTTC
CASSPDLAGREQYF
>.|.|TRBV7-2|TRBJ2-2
TGTGCCAGCAGCTTCAGAACCGGGGAGCTGTTTTTT
CASSFRTGELFF
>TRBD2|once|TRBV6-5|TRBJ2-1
TGTGCCACCTGGAGTAGCGGGGGGGTTGAGCAGTTCTTC
CATWSSGGVEQFF
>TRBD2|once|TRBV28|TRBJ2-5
TGTGCCAGCAGTTTACGGCTAGCGGTCGTTAGGACCCAGTACTTC
CASSLRLAVVRTQYF
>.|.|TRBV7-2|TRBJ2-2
TGTGCCAGCAGCCTTCAGCTCACCGGGGAGCTGTTTTTT
CASSLQLTGELFF
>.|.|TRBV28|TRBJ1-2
TGTGCCAGCAGCCCTTGGGCCGACGATGGCTACACCTTC
CASSPWADDGYTF
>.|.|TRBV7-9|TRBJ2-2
TGTGCCAGCAGCCGATCCCTAGCTCAGACCGGGGAGCTGTTTTTT
CASSRSLAQTGELFF
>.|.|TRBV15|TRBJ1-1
TGTGCCACCAGCAGAGATGTGGGCAGGGGTGTGAACACTGAAGCTTTCTTT
CATSRDVGRGVNTEAFF
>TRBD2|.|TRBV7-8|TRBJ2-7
TGTGCCAGCAGCTTTCCCCCTAGCGGTCCCTACGAGCAGTACTTC
CASSFPPSGPYEQYF
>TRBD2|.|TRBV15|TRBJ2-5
TGTGCCACCAGCAGCGTACAGGGTCGACTAGCGGAAGAGACCCAGTACTTC
CATSSVQGRLAEETQYF
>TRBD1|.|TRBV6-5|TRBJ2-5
TGTGCCAGCAGCCGGGGACAGGCAGAAGAGACCCAGTACTTC
CASSRGQAEETQYF
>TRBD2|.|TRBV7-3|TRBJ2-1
TGTGCCAGCAGCCCGGCCGGGACTAGGTACAATGAGCAGTTCTTC
CASSPAGTRYNEQFF
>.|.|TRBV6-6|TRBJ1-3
TGTGCCAGCAGACAAGACAGTGGTGGAAACACCATATATTTT
CASRQDSGGNTIYF
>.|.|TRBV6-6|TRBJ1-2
TGTGCCAGCAGTTACTCGTGGGGGGCGGGCTATGGCTACACCTTC
CASSYSWGAGYGYTF
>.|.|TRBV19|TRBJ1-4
TGTGCCAGTAGTATGAGACAGCGTAATGAAAAACTGTTTTTT
CASSMRQRNEKLFF
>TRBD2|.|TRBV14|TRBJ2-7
TGTGCCAGCAGCCAGGGACTAGCGGGGGCCTACGAGCAGTACTTC
CASSQGLAGAYEQYF
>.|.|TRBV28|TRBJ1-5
TGTGCCAGCAGTTATAGGGGCCGTAGCAATCAGCCCCAGCATTTT
CASSYRGRSNQPQHF
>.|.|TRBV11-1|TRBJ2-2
TGTGCCAGCAGCTTAGAAAGGGGCGCCGGGGAGCTGTTTTTT
CASSLERGAGELFF